This T cell receptor (beta chain) was retrieved from a study of lymphopenia after photon versus proton radiotherapy. Findings and limits, study-wide: Photon-treated patients lost naive T cells and TCR diversity; proton-treated stayed stable. Better survival with proton therapy was suggested as possible, not demonstrated. After the lymphocyte nadir, photon-treated repertoires showed oligoclonal expansion, especially of CD8+ Temra cells.

Of note for this clone: As yet, its antigen is unknown.

The CDR3 spans 14 residues. CDR1 is LGHNA and CDR2 is YSLEER in the germline V gene. With 4 bases removed from V and 13 bases from J, the gap between germline ends came to 17 bases. Data came from immunoSEQ multiplex PCR; TCRdb stores just in-frame clones and leaves some out. This sample carries approximately 70,000 clones, about nine tenths of them seen once, and the ten largest clones take around 13%. This TCR was sampled from a man of 80 years or more with esophageal cancer. Sequences were derived from peripheral blood, sampled from a patient treated with proton-based radiotherapy. The V gene is TRBV4-3, the J gene TRBJ1-6; D gene uncertain. As DNA, the CDR3 is TGCGCCAGCAGCCTCAATCGGGAGGTGTTTCCCCTCCACTTT. Translating gives CASSLNREVFPLHF.